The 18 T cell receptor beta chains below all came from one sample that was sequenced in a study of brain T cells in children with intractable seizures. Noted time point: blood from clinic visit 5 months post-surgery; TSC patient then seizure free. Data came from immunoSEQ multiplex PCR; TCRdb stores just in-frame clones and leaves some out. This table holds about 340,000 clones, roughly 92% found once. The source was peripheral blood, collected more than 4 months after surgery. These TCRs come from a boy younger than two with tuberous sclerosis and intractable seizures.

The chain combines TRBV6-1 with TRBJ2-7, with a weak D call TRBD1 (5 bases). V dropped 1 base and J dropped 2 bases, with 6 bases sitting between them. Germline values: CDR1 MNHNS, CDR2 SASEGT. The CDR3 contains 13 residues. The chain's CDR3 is CASSEGTTYEQYF. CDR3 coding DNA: TGTGCCAGCAGTGAAGGGACAACCTACGAGCAGTACTTC.

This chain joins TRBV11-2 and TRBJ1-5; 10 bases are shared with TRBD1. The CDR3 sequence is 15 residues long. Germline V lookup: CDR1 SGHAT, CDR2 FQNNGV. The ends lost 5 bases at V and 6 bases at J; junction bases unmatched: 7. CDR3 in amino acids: CASSRGTGAAQPQHF. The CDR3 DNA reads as TGTGCCAGCAGCCGGGGGACAGGGGCTGCTCAGCCCCAGCATTTT.

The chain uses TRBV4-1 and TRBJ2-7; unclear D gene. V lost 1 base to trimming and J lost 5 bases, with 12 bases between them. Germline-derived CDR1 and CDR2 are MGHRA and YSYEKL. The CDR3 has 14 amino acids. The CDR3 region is CASSQAPWRNEQYF. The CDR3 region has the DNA TGCGCCAGCAGCCAAGCCCCCTGGAGAAACGAGCAGTACTTC.

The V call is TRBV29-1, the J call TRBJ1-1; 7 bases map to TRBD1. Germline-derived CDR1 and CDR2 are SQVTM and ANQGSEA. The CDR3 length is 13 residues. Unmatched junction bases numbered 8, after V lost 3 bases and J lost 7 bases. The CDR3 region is CSVEVAQGSEAFF. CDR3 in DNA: TGCAGCGTTGAGGTTGCACAGGGGAGTGAAGCTTTCTTT.

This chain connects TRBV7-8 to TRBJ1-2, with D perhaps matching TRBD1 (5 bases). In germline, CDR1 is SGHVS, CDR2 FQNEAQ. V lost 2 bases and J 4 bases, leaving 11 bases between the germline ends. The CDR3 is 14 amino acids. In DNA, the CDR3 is TGTGCCAGCAGCTTAAGGGACTGGGGCTATGGCTACACCTTC. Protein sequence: CASSLRDWGYGYTF. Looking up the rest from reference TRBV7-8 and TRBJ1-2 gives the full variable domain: GAGVSQSPRYKVAKRGQDVALRCDPISGHVSLFWYQQALGQGPEFLTYFQNEAQLDKSGLPSDRFFAERPEGSVSTLKIQRTQQEDSAVYLCASSLRDWGYGYTFGSGTRLTVV.

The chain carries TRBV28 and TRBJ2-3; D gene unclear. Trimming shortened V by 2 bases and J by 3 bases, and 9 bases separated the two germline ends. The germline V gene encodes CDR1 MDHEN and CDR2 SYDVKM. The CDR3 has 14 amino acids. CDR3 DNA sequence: TGTGCCAGCAGTTTACCAGCGAGTACAGATACGCAGTATTTT. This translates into CASSLPASTDTQYF.

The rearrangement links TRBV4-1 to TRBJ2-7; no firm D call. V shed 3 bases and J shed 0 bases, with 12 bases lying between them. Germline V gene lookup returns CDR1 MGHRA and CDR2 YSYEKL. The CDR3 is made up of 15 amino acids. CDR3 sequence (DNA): TGCGCCAGCAGCCAGGGATTCCCCGGCTCCTACGAGCAGTACTTC. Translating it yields CASSQGFPGSYEQYF.

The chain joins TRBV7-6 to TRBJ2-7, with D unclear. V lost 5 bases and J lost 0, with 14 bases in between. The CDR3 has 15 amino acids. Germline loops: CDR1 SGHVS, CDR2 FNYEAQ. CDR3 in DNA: TGTGCCAGCAGCCCGACGGGTTTTAGCTCCTACGAGCAGTACTTC. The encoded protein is CASSPTGFSSYEQYF. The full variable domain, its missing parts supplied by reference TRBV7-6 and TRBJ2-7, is GAGVSQSPRYKVTKRGQDVALRCDPISGHVSLYWYRQALGQGPEFLTYFNYEAQQDKSGLPNDRFSAERPEGSISTLTIQRTEQRDSAMYRCASSPTGFSSYEQYFGPGTRLTVT.

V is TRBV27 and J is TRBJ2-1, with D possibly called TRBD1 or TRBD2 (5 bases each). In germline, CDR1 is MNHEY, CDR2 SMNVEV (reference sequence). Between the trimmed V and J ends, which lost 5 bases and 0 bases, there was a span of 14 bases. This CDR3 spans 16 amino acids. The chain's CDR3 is CASSKPGPRSYNEQFF. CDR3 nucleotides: TGTGCCAGCAGTAAACCGGGACCCCGCTCCTACAATGAGCAGTTCTTC.

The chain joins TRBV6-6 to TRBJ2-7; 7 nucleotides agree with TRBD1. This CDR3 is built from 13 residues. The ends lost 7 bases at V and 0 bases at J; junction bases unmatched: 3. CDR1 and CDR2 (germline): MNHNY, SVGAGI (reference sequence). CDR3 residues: CASTRDSSYEQYF. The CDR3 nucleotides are TGTGCCAGCACCCGGGACAGCTCCTACGAGCAGTACTTC.

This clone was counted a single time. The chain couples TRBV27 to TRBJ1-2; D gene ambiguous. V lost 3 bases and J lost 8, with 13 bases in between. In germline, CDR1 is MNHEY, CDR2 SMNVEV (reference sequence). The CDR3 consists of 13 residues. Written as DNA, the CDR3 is TGTGCCAGCAGTTTTAACGGGTTGTCGGGCTACACCTTC. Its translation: CASSFNGLSGYTF.

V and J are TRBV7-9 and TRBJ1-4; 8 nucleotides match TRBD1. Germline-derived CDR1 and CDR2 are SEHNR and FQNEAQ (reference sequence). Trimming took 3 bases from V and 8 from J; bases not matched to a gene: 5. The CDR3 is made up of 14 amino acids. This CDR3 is CASSFQGAEEKLFF. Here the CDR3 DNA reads TGTGCCAGCAGCTTTCAGGGGGCTGAGGAAAAACTGTTTTTT.

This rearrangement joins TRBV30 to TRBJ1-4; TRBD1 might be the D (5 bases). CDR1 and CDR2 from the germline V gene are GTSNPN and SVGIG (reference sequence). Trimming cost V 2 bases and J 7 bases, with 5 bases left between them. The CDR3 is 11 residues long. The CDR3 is CAWSRGEKLFF. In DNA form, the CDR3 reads TGTGCCTGGAGTAGGGGTGAAAAACTGTTTTTT.

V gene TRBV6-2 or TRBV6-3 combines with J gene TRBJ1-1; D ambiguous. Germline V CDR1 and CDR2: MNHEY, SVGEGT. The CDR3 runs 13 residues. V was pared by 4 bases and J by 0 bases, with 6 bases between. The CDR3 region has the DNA TGTGCCAGCAGTTCATCAGTGAACACTGAAGCTTTCTTT. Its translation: CASSSSVNTEAFF.

CDR3 in amino acids: CATRRGVENTEAFF. Written as DNA, the CDR3 is TGTGCCACCAGGAGGGGCGTCGAAAACACTGAAGCTTTCTTT. V gene TRBV15 combines with J gene TRBJ1-1; weak D call: TRBD1 (5 bases). Germline V CDR1 and CDR2: LNHNV, YYDKDF (reference sequence). The ends were cut back, 6 bases at V and 2 bases at J, with 13 bases in the middle. The CDR3 is made up of 14 amino acids.

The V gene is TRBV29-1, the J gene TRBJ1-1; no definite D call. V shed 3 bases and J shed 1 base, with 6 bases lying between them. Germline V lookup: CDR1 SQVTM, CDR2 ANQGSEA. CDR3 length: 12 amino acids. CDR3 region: CSVDQGNTEAFF. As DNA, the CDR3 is TGCAGCGTTGACCAAGGGAACACTGAAGCTTTCTTT.

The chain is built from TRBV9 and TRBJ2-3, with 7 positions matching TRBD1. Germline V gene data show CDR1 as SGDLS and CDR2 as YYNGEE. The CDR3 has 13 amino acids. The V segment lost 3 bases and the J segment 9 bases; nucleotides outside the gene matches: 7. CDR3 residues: CASSGGTEETQYF. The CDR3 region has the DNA TGTGCCAGCAGCGGGGGGACAGAAGAAACGCAGTATTTT.

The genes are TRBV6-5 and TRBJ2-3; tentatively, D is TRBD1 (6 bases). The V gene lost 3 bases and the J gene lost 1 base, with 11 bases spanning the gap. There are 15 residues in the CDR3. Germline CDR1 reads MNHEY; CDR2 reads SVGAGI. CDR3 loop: CASSYLGGGTDTQYF. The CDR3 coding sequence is TGTGCCAGCAGTTATTTAGGGGGAGGCACAGATACGCAGTATTTT.